This record covers a single T cell receptor beta chain. The library targeted TCRbeta and was prepared with unique molecular identifiers. TCRdb re-called the PCR reads through MiXCR, storing one row per CDR3 protein. The sample includes approximately 91,000 distinct CDR3 sequences, 7.5% to 9.5% of them seen just once. This record comes from a study of T-cell reconstitution after alpha-beta-depleted transplantation in children. The CDR3 runs to 16 residues. Trimming took 4 bases from V and 3 from J; bases not matched to a gene: 7. Germline-derived CDR1 and CDR2 are SGHRS and YFSETQ. This rearrangement joins TRBV5-1 to TRBJ2-5, with TRBD2 identical over 12 bases. The material was PBMCs from the stem cell graft donor, obtained from the stem cell graft. The origin of this receptor is a human donor who donated a stem cell graft to a child with congenital amegakaryocytic thrombocytopenia. The CDR3 coding sequence is TGCGCCAGCAGCGCGCCGAGACTAGCGGGGGAAGAGACCCAGTACTTC. Translated, it gives CASSAPRLAGEETQYF.